The clone carrying this TCR beta chain was counted many times. The data derive from a study of early T cells in non-severe SARS-CoV-2 infection. Study details: Alpha and beta chains were unpaired, from unsorted whole-blood bulk RNA.

TCRdb passed the 5' RACE reads through MiXCR, listing each CDR3 protein once. The table lists more than 50,000 distinct CDR3 sequences, 9.1% of them singletons. Trimming shortened V by 6 bases and J by 7 bases, and 22 bases separated the two germline ends. In germline, CDR1 is MNHNY, CDR2 SVGAGI (reference sequence). The CDR3 totals 15 residues. This TCR came from an adult who was a healthcare worker with PCR-confirmed SARS-CoV-2 infection or an uninfected control (not recorded which). The chain employs TRBV6-6 and TRBJ2-7, with D perhaps matching TRBD1 or TRBD2 (5 bases each). Sequencing was done on a sample of whole blood. For the CDR3, the DNA is TGTGCCAGCAGCCCCTTCGCCGGGGACGCGCGAGAGCAGTACTTC. Translation gives CASSPFAGDAREQYF.